This T cell receptor (beta chain) was retrieved from a study of spatial heterogeneity in lung cancer. Study-level information: PBMC samples from follow-up, when available, were sequenced at a median of roughly two years post-resection.

The CDR3 has 15 amino acids. Germline CDR1 and CDR2: SGHRS and YFSETQ. V was clipped by 4 bases and J by 0 bases, with 13 bases between them. Worth noting for this clonotype: Its antigen is still unknown.

Sample time point: blood at routine non-recurrence follow-up after resection. From tumor, nontumor lung or frozen PBMC, whole RNA was taken unsorted for sequencing. Study results and caveats: Resection blood, more than follow-up blood, showed ubiquitous expanded tumor TCRs.

TCRdb called the 5' RACE reads again in MiXCR, with one record for every CDR3 protein. The sample comprises about 120,000 distinct CDR3 sequences, 12% of which are singletons, and around a sixth rests with the top ten. This clonotype was sampled from a male donor with early-stage non-small cell lung cancer. The sample consisted of PBMCs, taken at follow-up. The rearrangement uses TRBV5-1 and TRBJ1-1, with TRBD1 as a possible D gene (5 bases). The DNA for the CDR3 is TGCGCCAGCAGCATAGAGGGGTTTGTGAACACTGAAGCTTTCTTT. This sequence encodes CASSIEGFVNTEAFF.